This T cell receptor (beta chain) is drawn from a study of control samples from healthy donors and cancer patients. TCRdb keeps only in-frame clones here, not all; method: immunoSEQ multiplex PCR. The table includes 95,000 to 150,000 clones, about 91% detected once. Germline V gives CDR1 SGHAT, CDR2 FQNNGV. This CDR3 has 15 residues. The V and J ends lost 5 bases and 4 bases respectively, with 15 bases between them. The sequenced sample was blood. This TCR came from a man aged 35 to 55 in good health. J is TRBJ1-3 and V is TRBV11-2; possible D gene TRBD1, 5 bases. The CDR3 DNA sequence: TGTGCCAGCAGCCCACTCCGGGGGGAAGGAAACACCATATATTTT. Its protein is CASSPLRGEGNTIYF.